This TCR beta chain was captured by sequencing in a study of T-cell reconstitution after alpha-beta-depleted transplantation in children. General study points: By about two months after transplant, alpha-beta T cells reportedly arose from several hundred graft clones that had expanded. One year after transplant, T-cell counts and diversity came mostly from newly produced T cells. Certain patients had high TCRbeta diversity at day 60, and it came from recipient T cells and thymic progenitors that survived.

Ten or more counts support this clonotype. Its antigen remains unidentified. A TCRbeta library incorporating unique molecular identifiers was prepared. TCRdb fed the PCR reads into MiXCR, producing one record per CDR3 protein. The data contain around 210,000 distinct CDR3 sequences, 6.6% of them singletons. Germline V CDR1 and CDR2: DFQATT, SNEGSKA (reference sequence). The V and J ends lost 7 bases and 0 bases, in that order; junction bases with no gene match: 5. This CDR3 region has 13 residues. The clonotype was recovered from a boy aged 2 to 10 with acute lymphoblastic leukemia, due to receive a stem cell transplant. The J gene is TRBJ2-5, the V gene TRBV20-1, with 7 bases that match TRBD2. This material consisted of PBMCs, taken before TCRalphabeta/CD19-depleted stem cell transplant. CDR3 region: CSENGGYQETQYF. Here the CDR3 DNA reads TGCAGTGAGAACGGGGGGTACCAAGAGACCCAGTACTTC.